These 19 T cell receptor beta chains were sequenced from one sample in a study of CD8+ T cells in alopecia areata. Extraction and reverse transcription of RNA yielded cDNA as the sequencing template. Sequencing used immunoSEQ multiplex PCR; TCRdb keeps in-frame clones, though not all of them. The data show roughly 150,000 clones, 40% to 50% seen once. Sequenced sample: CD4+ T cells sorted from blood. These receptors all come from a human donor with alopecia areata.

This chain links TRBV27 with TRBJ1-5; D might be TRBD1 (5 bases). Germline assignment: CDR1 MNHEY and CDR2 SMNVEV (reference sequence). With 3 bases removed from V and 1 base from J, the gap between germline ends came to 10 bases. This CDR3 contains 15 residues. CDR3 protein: CASSFQGSSNQPQHF. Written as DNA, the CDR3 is TGTGCCAGCAGTTTCCAGGGATCGAGCAATCAGCCCCAGCATTTT.

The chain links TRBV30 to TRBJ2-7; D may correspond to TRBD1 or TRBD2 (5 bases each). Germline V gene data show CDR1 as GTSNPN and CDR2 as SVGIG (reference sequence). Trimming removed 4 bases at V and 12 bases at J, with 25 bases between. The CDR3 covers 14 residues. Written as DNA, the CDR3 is TGTGCCTGGATGGGTCAGGGAGCCCCGAGGTTACGGTACTTC. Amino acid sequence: CAWMGQGAPRLRYF.

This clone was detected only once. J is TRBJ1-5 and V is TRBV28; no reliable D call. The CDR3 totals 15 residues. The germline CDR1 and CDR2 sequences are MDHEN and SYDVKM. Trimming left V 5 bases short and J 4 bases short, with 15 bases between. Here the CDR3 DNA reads TGTGCCAGCAGTCGCCCCTCGCTGGGGAATCAGCCCCAGCATTTT. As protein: CASSRPSLGNQPQHF.

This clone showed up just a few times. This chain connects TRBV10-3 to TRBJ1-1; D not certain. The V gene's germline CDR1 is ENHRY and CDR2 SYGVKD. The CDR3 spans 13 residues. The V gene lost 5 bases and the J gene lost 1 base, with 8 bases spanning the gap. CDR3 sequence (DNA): TGTGCCATCAGTAGGTCAGAGAACACTGAAGCTTTCTTT. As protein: CAISRSENTEAFF.

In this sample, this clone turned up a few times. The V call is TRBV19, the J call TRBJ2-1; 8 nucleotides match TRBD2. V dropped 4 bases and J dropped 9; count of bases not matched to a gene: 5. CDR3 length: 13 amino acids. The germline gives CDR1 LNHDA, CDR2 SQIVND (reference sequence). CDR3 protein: CASSKVAGSEQFF. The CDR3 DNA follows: TGTGCCAGTAGTAAGGTAGCGGGAAGTGAGCAGTTCTTC.

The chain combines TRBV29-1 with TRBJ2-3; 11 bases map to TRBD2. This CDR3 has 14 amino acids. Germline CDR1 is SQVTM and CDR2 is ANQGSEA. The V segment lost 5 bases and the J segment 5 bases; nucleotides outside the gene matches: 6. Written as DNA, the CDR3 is TGCAGCGTTACTAGCGGGAGTCCCCAAGATACGCAGTATTTT. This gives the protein CSVTSGSPQDTQYF.

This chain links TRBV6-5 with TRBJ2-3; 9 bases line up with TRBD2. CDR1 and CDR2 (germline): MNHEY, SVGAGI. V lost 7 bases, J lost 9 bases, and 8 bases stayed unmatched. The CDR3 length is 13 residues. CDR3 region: CASKASGAGTQYF. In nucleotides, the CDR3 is TGTGCCAGCAAGGCTAGCGGGGCAGGGACGCAGTATTTT.

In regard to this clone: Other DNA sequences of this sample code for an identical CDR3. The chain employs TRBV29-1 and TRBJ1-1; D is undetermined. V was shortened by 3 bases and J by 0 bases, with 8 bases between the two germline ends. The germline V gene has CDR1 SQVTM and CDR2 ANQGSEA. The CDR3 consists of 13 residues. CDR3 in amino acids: CSVEGRLNTEAFF. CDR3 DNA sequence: TGCAGCGTTGAGGGCAGACTGAACACTGAAGCTTTCTTT.

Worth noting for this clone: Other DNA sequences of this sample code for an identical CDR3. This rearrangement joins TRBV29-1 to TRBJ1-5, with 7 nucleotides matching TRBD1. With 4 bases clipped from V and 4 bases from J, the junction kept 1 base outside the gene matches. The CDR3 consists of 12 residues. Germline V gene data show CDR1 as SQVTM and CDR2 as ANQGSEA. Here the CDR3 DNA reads TGCAGCGTTGGGGACAGTAATCAGCCCCAGCATTTT. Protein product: CSVGDSNQPQHF.

In DNA form, the CDR3 reads TGCAGCGTTGACCATCTAGCGGAGTACAATGAGCAGTTCTTC. Amino acids: CSVDHLAEYNEQFF. The rearrangement links TRBV29-1 to TRBJ2-1, with 7 nucleotides matching TRBD2. Germline V gene lookup returns CDR1 SQVTM and CDR2 ANQGSEA. Unmatched junction bases numbered 6, after V lost 3 bases and J lost 4 bases. There are 14 residues in the CDR3.

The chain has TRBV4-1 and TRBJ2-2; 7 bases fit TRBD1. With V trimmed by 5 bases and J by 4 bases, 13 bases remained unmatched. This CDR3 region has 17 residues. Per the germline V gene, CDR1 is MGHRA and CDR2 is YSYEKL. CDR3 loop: CASSLLGGPFGTGELFF. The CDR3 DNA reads TGCGCCAGCAGCTTATTAGGGGGCCCTTTTGGCACCGGGGAGCTGTTTTTT.

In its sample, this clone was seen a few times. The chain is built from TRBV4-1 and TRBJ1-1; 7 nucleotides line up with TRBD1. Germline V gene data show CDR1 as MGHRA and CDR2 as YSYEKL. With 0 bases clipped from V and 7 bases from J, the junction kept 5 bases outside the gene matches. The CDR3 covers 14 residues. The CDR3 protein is CASSQETGFGEAFF. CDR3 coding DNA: TGCGCCAGCAGCCAAGAGACAGGGTTTGGTGAAGCTTTCTTT.

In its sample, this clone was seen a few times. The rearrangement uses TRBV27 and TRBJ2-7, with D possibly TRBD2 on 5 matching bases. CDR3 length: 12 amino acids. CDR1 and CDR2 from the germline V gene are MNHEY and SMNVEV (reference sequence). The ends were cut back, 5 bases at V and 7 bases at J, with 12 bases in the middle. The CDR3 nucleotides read TGTGCCAGCAGTCCGAGGAGGAGAGAGCAGTACTTC. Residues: CASSPRRREQYF.

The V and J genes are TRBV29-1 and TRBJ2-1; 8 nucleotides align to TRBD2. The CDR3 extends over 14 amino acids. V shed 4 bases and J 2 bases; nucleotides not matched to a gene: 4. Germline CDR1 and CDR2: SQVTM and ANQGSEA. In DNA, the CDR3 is TGCAGCGTTGGGAGCGGGAGCGCCTACAATGAGCAGTTCTTC. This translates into CSVGSGSAYNEQFF.

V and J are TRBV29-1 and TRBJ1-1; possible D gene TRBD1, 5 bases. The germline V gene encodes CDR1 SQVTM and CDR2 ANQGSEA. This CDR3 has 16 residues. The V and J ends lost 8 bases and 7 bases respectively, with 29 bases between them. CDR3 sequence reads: CSTRCLGVVWEDEAFF. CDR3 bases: TGCAGCACTAGGTGCCTGGGGGTGGTTTGGGAGGATGAAGCTTTCTTT.

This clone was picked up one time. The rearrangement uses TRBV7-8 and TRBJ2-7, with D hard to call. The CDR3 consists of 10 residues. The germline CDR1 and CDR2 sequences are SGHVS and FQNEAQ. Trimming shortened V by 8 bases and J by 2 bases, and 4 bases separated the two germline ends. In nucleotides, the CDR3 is TGTGCCAGCGGGGCCTACGAGCAGTACTTC. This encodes CASGAYEQYF.

This chain's CDR3 is CASSQHFAGISRGIQYF. In DNA form, the CDR3 reads TGCGCCAGCAGCCAACACTTTGCAGGAATTTCTCGCGGCATTCAGTACTTC. This chain joins TRBV4-1 and TRBJ2-4; no definite D call. V was cut by 2 bases and J by 9 bases, with 23 bases left in between. In germline, CDR1 is MGHRA, CDR2 YSYEKL. The CDR3 contains 17 residues.

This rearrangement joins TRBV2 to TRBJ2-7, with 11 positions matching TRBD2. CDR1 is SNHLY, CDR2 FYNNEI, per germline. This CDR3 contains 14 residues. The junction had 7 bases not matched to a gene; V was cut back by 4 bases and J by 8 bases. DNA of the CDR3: TGTGCCAGCAGTGCGGGACTAGCGGTCTTCCAGCAGTACTTC. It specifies CASSAGLAVFQQYF. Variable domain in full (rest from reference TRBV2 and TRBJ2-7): EPEVTQTPSHQVTQMGQEVILRCVPISNHLYFYWYRQILGQKVEFLVSFYNNEISEKSEIFDDQFSVERPDGSNFTLKIRSTKLEDSAMYFCASSAGLAVFQQYFGPGTRLTVT.

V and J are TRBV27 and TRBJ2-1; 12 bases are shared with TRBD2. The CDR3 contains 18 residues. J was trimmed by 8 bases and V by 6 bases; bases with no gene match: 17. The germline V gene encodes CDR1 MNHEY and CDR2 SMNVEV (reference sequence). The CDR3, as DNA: TGTGCCAGCAGCTCCTCCGGGCTAGCGGGAGGGCGGTTCTATGAGCAGTTCTTC. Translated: CASSSSGLAGGRFYEQFF.